A single sample is the source of the 23 T cell receptor beta chains below, sequenced in a study of T-cell memory formation after mild COVID-19. A single record per CDR3 protein comes from TCRdb applying MiXCR to the 5' RACE reads. The sample holds 340,000 or so distinct CDR3 sequences, 13% seen once. The sample taken for sequencing was PBMCs or a T cell subset sorted from them (not recorded which). These receptors came from a man aged 18 to 29 who had mild COVID-19 (a few samples of this study predate the infection). Cell type and time point are not known.

This clonotype was seen at least ten times. V is TRBV5-1 and J is TRBJ2-4, with D possibly matching TRBD1 (5 bases). V was shortened by 4 bases and J by 0 bases, with 8 bases between the two germline ends. Per germline, CDR1 SGHRS and CDR2 YFSETQ. The CDR3 runs 14 residues. CDR3 amino acids: CASSQTVAKNIQYF. Written as DNA, the CDR3 is TGCGCCAGCAGCCAGACAGTAGCCAAAAACATTCAGTACTTC.

The table lists this clonotype with a few counts. This chain connects TRBV5-1 to TRBJ2-2; D is uncertain. Germline V gene sequence: CDR1 SGHRS, CDR2 YFSETQ. V was pared by 0 bases and J by 5 bases, with 14 bases between. This CDR3 region has 16 residues. DNA for the CDR3: TGCGCCAGCAGCTTGGCCGAGGTCAGCAGAACCGGGGAGCTGTTTTTT. Its protein is CASSLAEVSRTGELFF. Filled out from reference TRBV5-1 and TRBJ2-2, the complete variable domain reads KAGVTQTPRYLIKTRGQQVTLSCSPISGHRSVSWYQQTPGQGLQFLFEYFSETQRNKGNFPGRFSGRQFSNSRSEMNVSTLELGDSALYLCASSLAEVSRTGELFFGEGSRLTVL.

The chain combines TRBV20-1 with TRBJ1-1; D unresolved. In germline, CDR1 is DFQATT, CDR2 SNEGSKA (reference sequence). Trimming pared 0 bases from V and 2 bases from J, leaving 13 bases between. The CDR3 loop spans 15 amino acids. The CDR3 loop is CSARDWRAGNTEAFF. The CDR3 nucleotides are TGCAGTGCTAGAGATTGGAGAGCGGGAAACACTGAAGCTTTCTTT.

The chain employs TRBV28 and TRBJ1-1; TRBD1 aligns across 10 bases. The germline CDR1 and CDR2 sequences are MDHEN and SYDVKM. This CDR3 contains 14 residues. V dropped 6 bases and J dropped 4; count of bases not matched to a gene: 5. This CDR3 reads CASRRDRGITEAFF. CDR3 bases: TGTGCCAGCAGGCGGGACAGGGGTATCACTGAAGCTTTCTTT.

This clonotype was seen many times. The chain links TRBV2 to TRBJ2-5; 9 bases line up with TRBD2. This CDR3 is built from 15 residues. Trimming removed 3 bases from V and 3 bases from J; junction bases left unmatched: 5. Germline CDR1 SNHLY, CDR2 FYNNEI. CDR3 region: CASSDSGLAEETQYF. CDR3 sequence (DNA): TGTGCCAGCAGTGACTCGGGACTAGCAGAAGAGACCCAGTACTTC. The full variable domain, its missing parts supplied by reference TRBV2 and TRBJ2-5, is EPEVTQTPSHQVTQMGQEVILRCVPISNHLYFYWYRQILGQKVEFLVSFYNNEISEKSEIFDDQFSVERPDGSNFTLKIRSTKLEDSAMYFCASSDSGLAEETQYFGPGTRLLVL.

The chain has TRBV7-9 and TRBJ2-7; D is unclear. Germline V gene data show CDR1 as SEHNR and CDR2 as FQNEAQ (reference sequence). Deletions cut 5 bases from V and 5 bases from J, with 16 bases between. The CDR3 contains 14 residues. CDR3 DNA sequence: TGTGCCAGCAGCCCCATCGGCCGGCCAGACGAGCAGTACGTC. Translated, it gives CASSPIGRPDEQYV.

Ten or more counts support this clonotype. CDR3 coding DNA: TGTGCCAGCAGCTCTCTAGCGGGGGCTTACAATGAGCAGTTCTTC. This translates into CASSSLAGAYNEQFF. This chain joins TRBV7-9 and TRBJ2-1, with TRBD2 matching over 10 bases. CDR3 length: 15 amino acids. The J segment lost 4 bases and the V segment lost 4 bases, leaving 4 bases of the junction unmatched. The V gene's germline CDR1 is SEHNR and CDR2 FQNEAQ (reference sequence).

A few counts support this clonotype. The chain employs TRBV7-3 and TRBJ1-5; tentatively, D is TRBD1 (6 bases). The germline gives CDR1 SGHTA, CDR2 FQGTGA. The CDR3 has 15 amino acids. The V end lost 2 bases, the J end lost 6 bases, and 14 bases lay between the germline ends. CDR3: CASSLSGARGQPQHF. The CDR3 bases are TGTGCCAGCAGCTTATCGGGGGCGAGGGGTCAGCCCCAGCATTTT.

This clonotype was detected many times. This chain uses TRBV7-3 with TRBJ1-5, with 9 bases identical to TRBD1. The CDR3 spans 18 residues. Per the germline V gene, CDR1 is SGHTA and CDR2 is FQGTGA. Trimming took 5 bases from V and 3 from J; bases not matched to a gene: 14. Here the CDR3 reads CASSATYRDREINQPQHF. For the CDR3, the DNA is TGTGCCAGCAGCGCAACTTACCGGGACAGGGAGATCAATCAGCCCCAGCATTTT.

This clonotype was seen only a few times. J is TRBJ1-4 and V is TRBV12-3 or TRBV12-4; 9 nucleotides align to TRBD1. The CDR3 loop spans 14 amino acids. V gave up 6 bases and J gave up 8 bases; unmatched junction bases: 7. CDR3 loop: CASRPDRGYEKLFF. CDR3 nucleotides: TGTGCCAGCAGGCCCGACAGGGGGTACGAAAAACTGTTTTTT.

This clonotype was detected many times. The chain joins TRBV9 to TRBJ1-2; 7 bases are a match to TRBD1. After removal of 3 bases from V and 5 bases from J, the junction contained 1 base not matched to a gene. CDR3 length: 12 amino acids. Germline CDR1 and CDR2: SGDLS and YYNGEE. CDR3 residues: CASSAGGYGYTF. The CDR3, as DNA: TGTGCCAGCAGCGCAGGGGGATATGGCTACACCTTC.

The table lists this clonotype with a few counts. The rearrangement links TRBV20-1 to TRBJ2-1; tentatively, D is TRBD1 (5 bases). V was shortened by 2 bases and J by 4 bases, with 12 bases between the two germline ends. This CDR3 has 14 residues. In germline, CDR1 is DFQATT, CDR2 SNEGSKA (reference sequence). The CDR3 region is CSARFAGLYNEQFF. CDR3 nucleotide sequence: TGCAGTGCTAGATTCGCAGGGTTGTACAATGAGCAGTTCTTC.

The V gene is TRBV20-1, the J gene TRBJ1-2; 8 nucleotides align to TRBD1. CDR3 length: 17 amino acids. Germline assignment: CDR1 DFQATT and CDR2 SNEGSKA (reference sequence). Germline trimming cut 0 bases from V and 6 bases from J; bases unmatched to any gene: 15. The CDR3 bases are TGCAGTGCTAGAGATCCAGCCCGGGGTGGACAGGGAGATGGCTACACCTTC. The encoded protein is CSARDPARGGQGDGYTF.

This chain links TRBV5-5 with TRBJ2-1; D assignment may be TRBD1 or TRBD2 (5 bases each). Between the trimmed V and J ends, which lost 4 bases and 16 bases, there was a span of 18 bases. CDR3 length equals 12 residues. The germline V gene has CDR1 SGHKS and CDR2 YYEKEE (reference sequence). CDR3 DNA: TGTGCCAGCAGCCTCCGGGACGCGGAGAAATTCTTC. Protein sequence: CASSLRDAEKFF.

This clonotype was recorded at least ten times. The rearrangement uses TRBV5-1 and TRBJ2-1; unclear D gene. This CDR3 has 14 amino acids. V dropped 4 bases and J dropped 3 bases, with 11 bases sitting between them. CDR1 is SGHRS, CDR2 YFSETQ, per germline. The CDR3 bases are TGCGCCAGCAGCCTCCTGGCCCTCTACAATGAGCAGTTCTTC. Its translation is CASSLLALYNEQFF. The whole variable domain, remainder taken from reference TRBV5-1 and TRBJ2-1, is KAGVTQTPRYLIKTRGQQVTLSCSPISGHRSVSWYQQTPGQGLQFLFEYFSETQRNKGNFPGRFSGRQFSNSRSEMNVSTLELGDSALYLCASSLLALYNEQFFGPGTRLTVL.

The chain joins TRBV7-2 to TRBJ2-7; D is perhaps TRBD2 (5 bases). The CDR3 length is 13 residues. Germline lookup yields CDR1 SGHTA and CDR2 FQGNSA. Trimming took off 5 bases at V and 0 bases at J, with 8 bases between the two ends. CDR3 region: CASSPRGSYEQYF. The CDR3 nucleotides are TGTGCCAGCAGCCCACGGGGCTCCTACGAGCAGTACTTC.

This clonotype was counted at least ten times. The gene calls are TRBV12-3 or TRBV12-4 and TRBJ2-1; D could derive from TRBD1 or TRBD2 (6 bases each). Trimming took off 7 bases at V and 5 bases at J, with 15 bases between the two ends. The CDR3 length is 14 residues. DNA for the CDR3: TGTGCCAGCACCATGAGGGGGGTCGACAATGAGCAGTTCTTC. This translates into CASTMRGVDNEQFF.

The chain is built from TRBV4-2 and TRBJ1-4, with 8 bases fitting TRBD1. The germline V gene has CDR1 LGHNA and CDR2 YNFKEQ. The CDR3 has 13 amino acids. V shed 3 bases, J shed 10 bases, and the junction held 4 bases outside the gene matches. The CDR3 sequence is CASSQIGTGKLFF. DNA of the CDR3: TGTGCCAGCAGCCAGATAGGGACAGGAAAACTGTTTTTT.

There are a few counts of this clonotype. The chain joins TRBV10-2 to TRBJ2-3; D may be TRBD1 (6 bases). The germline V gene has CDR1 WSHSY and CDR2 SAAADI. The ends were cut back, 7 bases at V and 2 bases at J, with 10 bases in the middle. The CDR3 has 13 amino acids. The DNA for the CDR3 is TGCGCCAGCATGCACAGGGCCACAGATACGCAGTATTTT. Amino acids: CASMHRATDTQYF.

The CDR3 DNA follows: TGTGCCAGCCGACTCGGACCCCAGAACACTGAAGCTTTCTTT. It is translated as CASRLGPQNTEAFF. This sequence joins TRBV7-3 and TRBJ1-1; D gene uncertain. Germline lookup yields CDR1 SGHTA and CDR2 FQGTGA. The CDR3 length is 14 residues. The V end was cut by 8 bases, the J end by 1 base, with 14 bases between. Using reference TRBV7-3 and TRBJ1-1 for the parts outside the CDR3, the full variable domain is GAGVSQTPSNKVTEKGKYVELRCDPISGHTALYWYRQSLGQGPEFLIYFQGTGAADDSGLPNDRFFAVRPEGSVSTLKIQRTERGDSAVYLCASRLGPQNTEAFFGQGTRLTVV.

The chain employs TRBV7-2 and TRBJ1-2, with a possible D match to TRBD1 (5 bases). CDR1 is SGHTA and CDR2 is FQGNSA in the germline V gene. V was trimmed by 0 bases and J by 1 base, leaving 12 bases between them. This CDR3 contains 16 residues. CDR3 nucleotide sequence: TGTGCCAGCAGCTTAGCTACAGGAGGCCTTAACTATGGCTACACCTTC. This translates into CASSLATGGLNYGYTF.

This clonotype occurred a few times. This chain links TRBV7-9 with TRBJ2-5, with TRBD2 as a possible D gene (7 bases). V was pared by 5 bases and J by 2 bases, with 21 bases between. Germline loops: CDR1 SEHNR, CDR2 FQNEAQ (reference sequence). CDR3 length: 17 amino acids. The CDR3 region is CASSPGHGGPVQETQYF. The CDR3 region has the DNA TGTGCCAGCAGCCCTGGACACGGGGGGCCAGTACAAGAGACCCAGTACTTC.

The chain combines TRBV6-6 with TRBJ2-6; TRBD1 matches at 10 bases. From germline, CDR1 is MNHNY and CDR2 SVGAGI (reference sequence). Unmatched junction bases numbered 8, after V lost 7 bases and J lost 2 bases. The CDR3 extends over 17 amino acids. The CDR3 region is CASTDATGGAGANVLTF. CDR3 DNA: TGTGCCAGCACTGACGCGACAGGGGGCGCTGGGGCCAACGTCCTGACTTTC.